This T cell receptor beta chain appears in the sequencing data of a study of cytomegalovirus exposure and HLA in healthy donors. At the level of the study: In an early release, HLA-typed donors contributed some 88 million unique TCR sequences. Study results and caveats: Researchers counted around 160 TCR beta chains as cytomegalovirus-associated. Reportedly, cytomegalovirus status was diagnosed with high sensitivity and specificity.

This clone appeared once. Its specificity is unknown. The PCR had 60 Vbeta and 13 Jbeta primers. Repertoires were generated with immunoSEQ multiplex PCR, while TCRdb's copy carries only in-frame clones and drops some. The sample lists roughly 170,000 clones; around 80% were seen once. The V and J ends lost 6 bases and 4 bases, in that order; junction bases with no gene match: 5. This CDR3 has 13 amino acids. From germline, CDR1 is SNHLY and CDR2 FYNNEI. The source of this sequence is a girl aged 2 to 10 in good health and CMV-seropositive. V and J are TRBV2 and TRBJ2-7; 8 bases are a match to TRBD1. The sequenced sample was PBMCs. In DNA, the CDR3 is TGTGCCAGCAGCTCTAACAGGGGGTACGAGCAGTACTTC. Translation gives CASSSNRGYEQYF.